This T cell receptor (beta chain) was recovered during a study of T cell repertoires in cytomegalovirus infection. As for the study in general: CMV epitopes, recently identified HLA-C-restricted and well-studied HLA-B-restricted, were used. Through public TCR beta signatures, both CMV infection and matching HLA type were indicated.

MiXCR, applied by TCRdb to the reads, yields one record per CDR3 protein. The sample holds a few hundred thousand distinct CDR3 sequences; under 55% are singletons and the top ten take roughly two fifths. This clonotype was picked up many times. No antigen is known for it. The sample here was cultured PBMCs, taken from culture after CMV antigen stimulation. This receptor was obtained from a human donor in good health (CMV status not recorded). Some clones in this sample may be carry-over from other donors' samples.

The CDR3 DNA reads as TGTGCCAGCAGCTCCAGGGACCGTCAAAACATTCAGTACTTC. Translated, it gives CASSSRDRQNIQYF. The V call is TRBV7-2, the J call TRBJ2-4; either TRBD1 or TRBD2 may fit D (5 bases each). CDR1 and CDR2 from the germline V gene are SGHTA and FQGNSA. The V end was cut by 4 bases, the J end by 5 bases, with 12 bases between. This CDR3 has 14 residues.